There are a few counts of the clone carrying this T cell receptor (beta chain). What it recognizes is unknown. This table comes from immunoSEQ multiplex PCR, and its TCRdb copy is limited to in-frame clones, with some not included. The sample lists some 58,000 clones; roughly 91% were seen once. Every patient had relapsed following autologous stem cell transplantation, and cohorts differed in brentuximab vedotin exposure. The record originates from a study of PD-1 blockade in classical Hodgkin lymphoma. Findings and limits, study-wide: Patients who responded completely had about the same baseline diversity as newly diagnosed patients. The study reported lower baseline TCR diversity in newly diagnosed patients than in healthy donors.

The germline V gene has CDR1 MNHEY and CDR2 SMNVEV (reference sequence). This CDR3 region has 14 residues. V dropped 5 bases and J dropped 3 bases, with 10 bases sitting between them. The chain has TRBV27 and TRBJ2-2; the D gene is possibly TRBD1 (6 bases). The sequence was obtained from a human donor with classical Hodgkin lymphoma. The sequencing used peripheral blood mononuclear cells (PBMCs), collected before the second cycle of nivolumab. CDR3 DNA sequence: TGTGCCAGCAGTGCGCGGACAGACACCGGGGAGCTGTTTTTT. Protein: CASSARTDTGELFF.